This T cell receptor beta chain was recovered during a study of beta chain features in type 1 diabetes. cDNA synthesis used the whole RNA isolate, giving expressed TCRB sequences. Some clones are missing from TCRdb's copy, which holds only in-frame ones; the method was immunoSEQ multiplex PCR. The data show approximately 730,000 clones, around 15% seen once. This clone has a handful of counts. Its antigen remains unidentified. Other DNA sequences in this specimen translate into the identical CDR3. Whole-study results and caveats: Shortening that was moderate but significant affected the TCRB CDR3s of Type 1 diabetes patients in all four CD4+ subsets. Naive, central memory and Treg TCRB repertoires seemed to resemble each other more closely in patients than they did in healthy donors.

Every single donor gave one heparinised blood draw, and these averaged roughly 120 mL. V lost 5 bases and J lost 0, with 2 bases in between. The CDR3 sequence is 13 residues long. Germline V gene sequence: CDR1 MDHEN, CDR2 SYDVKM. Specimen: naive CD4+ T cells from blood. The genes are TRBV28 and TRBJ2-6; D is unresolved. The sequence was collected from a man aged 18 to 29 with type 1 diabetes. The CDR3 DNA sequence: TGTGCCAGCAGTAACTCTGGGGCCAACGTCCTGACTTTC. As protein: CASSNSGANVLTF.